The 27 T cell receptor beta chains listed next were all sequenced from one sample in a study of cytomegalovirus exposure and HLA in healthy donors. The PCR employed 60 Vbeta primers together with 13 Jbeta primers. TCRdb keeps only in-frame clones here, not all; method: immunoSEQ multiplex PCR. The sample records fewer than 250,000 clones, over 75% being singletons. Input material: PBMCs. Receptor source: a man aged 18 to 29 in good health and CMV-seronegative.

V and J are TRBV5-1 and TRBJ1-6, with TRBD1 matching 7 bases. The germline V gene has CDR1 SGHRS and CDR2 YFSETQ. CDR3 length: 17 residues. Trimming cost V 5 bases and J 2 bases; bases outside gene matches: 10. The CDR3: CASRPEGASTYNSPLHF. The CDR3 DNA reads TGCGCCAGCAGACCAGAGGGGGCGTCCACCTATAATTCACCCCTCCACTTT. The full variable domain, in which reference TRBV5-1 and TRBJ1-6 provide the parts outside the CDR3, is KAGVTQTPRYLIKTRGQQVTLSCSPISGHRSVSWYQQTPGQGLQFLFEYFSETQRNKGNFPGRFSGRQFSNSRSEMNVSTLELGDSALYLCASRPEGASTYNSPLHFGNGTRLTVT.

The rearrangement links TRBV5-4 to TRBJ2-3; D possibly corresponds to TRBD1 (6 bases). Trimming removed 8 bases at V and 4 bases at J, with 11 bases between. This CDR3 is 12 amino acids long. Germline CDR1 SGHNT, CDR2 YYREEE (reference sequence). The CDR3, as DNA: TGTGCCAGACACTGGGGGCCAGATACGCAGTATTTT. It yields the protein CARHWGPDTQYF.

The chain carries TRBV5-1 and TRBJ1-1, with a tentative D call TRBD1 (5 bases). This CDR3 has 14 amino acids. V lost 0 bases to trimming and J lost 4 bases, with 10 bases between them. The V gene's germline CDR1 is SGHRS and CDR2 YFSETQ. The CDR3 reads CASSLGGGGTEAFF. The CDR3 DNA follows: TGCGCCAGCAGCTTGGGCGGGGGTGGCACTGAAGCTTTCTTT.

V usage is TRBV5-1 and J usage is TRBJ1-6; tentatively, D is TRBD1 (6 bases). V lost 1 base and J lost 8, with 16 bases in between. This CDR3 has 16 residues. Germline CDR1 SGHRS, CDR2 YFSETQ. Here the CDR3 DNA reads TGCGCCAGCAGCTTGATGAGGCAGGGGAGTGATTCACCCCTCCACTTT. Amino acids: CASSLMRQGSDSPLHF.

This clone was recorded once. The rearrangement links TRBV15 to TRBJ2-6; a weak D match, TRBD2 (5 bases). This CDR3 has 16 residues. Germline V CDR1 and CDR2: LNHNV, YYDKDF (reference sequence). V was clipped by 0 bases and J by 2 bases, with 8 bases between them. In DNA, the CDR3 is TGTGCCACCAGCAGAGATTCGGGGACTGGGGCCAACGTCCTGACTTTC. As protein: CATSRDSGTGANVLTF. Filled out from reference TRBV15 and TRBJ2-6, the complete variable domain reads DAMVIQNPRYQVTQFGKPVTLSCSQTLNHNVMYWYQQKSSQAPKLLFHYYDKDFNNEADTPDNFQSRRPNTSFCFLDIRSPGLGDTAMYLCATSRDSGTGANVLTFGAGSRLTVL.

V usage is TRBV7-9 and J usage is TRBJ1-2; the match to TRBD1 covers 7 bases. V lost 5 bases to trimming and J lost 7 bases; unmatched junction nucleotides: 10. The CDR3 covers 14 residues. CDR1 and CDR2 (germline): SEHNR, FQNEAQ (reference sequence). CDR3 bases: TGTGCCAGCAGCACGGGACAGCCTTTTGGTGGCTACACCTTC. Protein: CASSTGQPFGGYTF. The variable domain in full, completed from reference TRBV7-9 and TRBJ1-2, reads DTGVSQNPRHKITKRGQNVTFRCDPISEHNRLYWYRQTLGQGPEFLTYFQNEAQLEKSRLLSDRFSAERPKGSFSTLEIQRTEQGDSAMYLCASSTGQPFGGYTFGSGTRLTVV.

The gene calls are TRBV5-4 and TRBJ2-4, with TRBD2 matching 11 bases. The V segment lost 0 bases and the J segment 3 bases; nucleotides outside the gene matches: 8. CDR3 length: 18 residues. Germline values: CDR1 SGHNT, CDR2 YYREEE (reference sequence). The CDR3 coding sequence is TGTGCCAGCAGCTTGGTTGGCCTAGCGGGGGGTCGCAAAAACATTCAGTACTTC. This codes for CASSLVGLAGGRKNIQYF.

The chain couples TRBV11-2 to TRBJ2-3, with a possible D match to TRBD1 (5 bases). The ends were cut back, 2 bases at V and 3 bases at J, with 12 bases in the middle. The CDR3 has 15 residues. Germline CDR1 is SGHAT and CDR2 is FQNNGV. The CDR3 DNA reads TGTGCCAGCAGCTTAAGTCAGGGCCTGACAGATACGCAGTATTTT. Protein: CASSLSQGLTDTQYF.

This clone was counted a few times. The chain employs TRBV5-6 and TRBJ2-3, with 9 positions matching TRBD1. V was clipped by 1 base and J by 1 base; unmatched bases: 1. This CDR3 contains 15 residues. CDR1 SGHDT and CDR2 YYEEEE come from the germline V gene. Written as DNA, the CDR3 is TGTGCCAGCAGCTTGCGGACAGGGGGCACAGATACGCAGTATTTT. Translated: CASSLRTGGTDTQYF.

The chain joins TRBV2 to TRBJ1-5; no clear D gene. V was shortened by 3 bases and J by 5 bases, with 8 bases between the two germline ends. Germline assignment: CDR1 SNHLY and CDR2 FYNNEI. The CDR3 contains 13 residues. CDR3 nucleotide sequence: TGTGCCAGCAGTGACAGGTTGGATCAGCCCCAGCATTTT. Translating gives CASSDRLDQPQHF.

J is TRBJ1-4 and V is TRBV6-1; TRBD1 agrees at 7 bases. Germline V lookup: CDR1 MNHNS, CDR2 SASEGT. The length of the CDR3 is 16 residues. Trimming took 0 bases from V and 5 from J; bases not matched to a gene: 6. As DNA, the CDR3 is TGTGCCAGCAGTGAAGCTGTGGGACAGCAAAATGAAAAACTGTTTTTT. Its translation is CASSEAVGQQNEKLFF.

This rearrangement joins TRBV5-4 to TRBJ1-1; 7 bases fit TRBD1. Germline CDR1 and CDR2: SGHNT and YYREEE (reference sequence). This CDR3 has 12 residues. The J segment lost 3 bases and the V segment lost 4 bases, leaving 0 bases of the junction unmatched. This CDR3 reads CASSGQDTEAFF. The CDR3 DNA reads as TGTGCCAGCAGCGGACAGGACACTGAAGCTTTCTTT.

The rearrangement uses TRBV5-1 and TRBJ2-5, with 7 bases matching TRBD1. The J call may be mistaken, given a closer DNA end match to TRBJ2-7. The CDR3 covers 15 residues. The germline V gene has CDR1 SGHRS and CDR2 YFSETQ. The CDR3 loop is CASSPGQEEAYEQYF. In nucleotides, the CDR3 is TGCGCCAGCAGCCCCGGACAGGAGGAGGCCTACGAGCAGTACTTC.

The rearrangement joins TRBV18 to TRBJ1-1; D ambiguous. The CDR3 is 14 residues long. CDR1 is KGHSH and CDR2 is LQKENI in the germline V gene. Trimming took off 4 bases at V and 0 bases at J, with 9 bases between the two ends. DNA of the CDR3: TGTGCCAGCTCACTACGAGTGATGAACACTGAAGCTTTCTTT. Amino acid sequence: CASSLRVMNTEAFF.

The chain is built from TRBV6-6 and TRBJ2-1; possible D gene TRBD1, 6 bases. CDR3 length equals 16 residues. Trimming took 2 bases from V and 2 from J, leaving 13 bases between them. Germline V gene sequence: CDR1 MNHNY, CDR2 SVGAGI (reference sequence). CDR3 coding DNA: TGTGCCAGCAGTTACGCCCAGGGGCCTACCTACAATGAGCAGTTCTTC. It codes for CASSYAQGPTYNEQFF.

The rearrangement joins TRBV6-6 to TRBJ1-5; TRBD1 aligns across 12 bases. Per germline, CDR1 MNHNY and CDR2 SVGAGI (reference sequence). There are 16 residues in the CDR3. V lost 6 bases and J lost 4; bases outside the gene matches: 7. CDR3 loop: CASRGPGQGANQPQHF. CDR3 DNA sequence: TGTGCCAGCAGGGGGCCGGGACAGGGGGCGAATCAGCCCCAGCATTTT.

The chain employs TRBV4-3 and TRBJ2-7; no clear D. The CDR3 runs to 13 residues. V was trimmed by 0 bases and J by 2 bases, leaving 5 bases between them. CDR1 is LGHNA and CDR2 is YSLEER in the germline V gene. The CDR3 DNA sequence: TGCGCCAGCAGCCAAGATCTCCCCTACGAGCAGTACTTC. It is translated as CASSQDLPYEQYF.

A few counts support this clone. The CDR3: CASSLAFVDYEQFF. CDR3 coding DNA: TGTGCCAGCAGCTTAGCCTTTGTAGACTATGAGCAGTTCTTC. The chain couples TRBV7-2 to TRBJ2-1, with D unclear. V lost 0 bases, J lost 8 bases, and 11 bases lay in between. CDR3 size: 14 residues. Germline CDR1 and CDR2: SGHTA and FQGNSA.

V gene TRBV10-3 combines with J gene TRBJ2-1; weak D call: TRBD2 (6 bases). Germline values: CDR1 ENHRY, CDR2 SYGVKD. Trimming took off 1 base at V and 5 bases at J, with 12 bases between the two ends. The CDR3 consists of 15 residues. The CDR3, as DNA: TGTGCCATCAGTGAGTTGCGGGGCCTCGACAATGAGCAGTTCTTC. It is translated as CAISELRGLDNEQFF.

The V gene is TRBV28, the J gene TRBJ2-3; 14 nucleotides align to TRBD2. With V trimmed by 7 bases and J by 2 bases, 8 bases remained unmatched. The germline V gene encodes CDR1 MDHEN and CDR2 SYDVKM. CDR3 length: 17 residues. In DNA, the CDR3 is TGTGCCAGCACAACCCAGGGACTAGCGGGAGCCACAGATACGCAGTATTTT. Translated, it gives CASTTQGLAGATDTQYF. Together with reference TRBV28 and TRBJ2-3, the CDR3 gives the full variable domain: DVKVTQSSRYLVKRTGEKVFLECVQDMDHENMFWYRQDPGLGLRLIYFSYDVKMKEKGDIPEGYSVSREKKERFSLILESASTNQTSMYLCASTTQGLAGATDTQYFGPGTRLTVL.

V and J are TRBV29-1 and TRBJ2-1; TRBD2 matches at 13 bases. The V segment lost 7 bases and the J segment 4 bases; nucleotides outside the gene matches: 7. CDR3 size: 15 residues. CDR1 is SQVTM and CDR2 is ANQGSEA in the germline V gene. The CDR3 DNA reads TGCAGCGGGGGGACTAGCGGGGCAGATTACAATGAGCAGTTCTTC. It codes for CSGGTSGADYNEQFF.

The J gene is TRBJ2-4, the V gene TRBV5-3, with 12 bases identical to TRBD1. TRBV5-3 qualifies as an ORF whose function is uncertain. Germline trimming cut 4 bases from V and 3 bases from J; bases unmatched to any gene: 17. This CDR3 is 20 amino acids long. Here the CDR3 reads CARSPKGQGAMFPVKNIQYF. CDR3 DNA sequence: TGTGCCAGAAGCCCCAAGGGACAGGGGGCCATGTTTCCCGTCAAAAACATTCAGTACTTC.

The table lists this clone with a few counts. The V gene is TRBV6-6, the J gene TRBJ1-6; 10 nucleotides line up with TRBD1. CDR1 is MNHNY, CDR2 SVGAGI, per germline (reference sequence). There are 15 residues in the CDR3. Trimming at V came to 5 bases and at J to 11 bases, leaving 9 bases not matched to a gene. CDR3 region: CASSQQGQGMTPLHF. In DNA form, the CDR3 reads TGTGCCAGCAGTCAACAGGGACAGGGGATGACACCCCTCCACTTT.

J is TRBJ2-7 and V is TRBV6-1; D is possibly TRBD1 (5 bases). The V gene's germline CDR1 is MNHNS and CDR2 SASEGT. This CDR3 has 14 amino acids. The V end lost 1 base, the J end lost 1 base, and 8 bases lay between the germline ends. The CDR3 nucleotides are TGTGCCAGCAGTGAAGTGAGACAGTCCTACGAGCAGTACTTC. Protein product: CASSEVRQSYEQYF.

The rearrangement links TRBV19 to TRBJ1-2, with no clear D. There are 14 residues in the CDR3. In germline, CDR1 is LNHDA, CDR2 SQIVND (reference sequence). Between the trimmed V and J ends, which lost 5 bases and 1 base, there was a span of 11 bases. CDR3 DNA: TGTGCCAGTAGTCCTCGAGGCTTTAACTATGGCTACACCTTC. Encoded protein: CASSPRGFNYGYTF.

The chain uses TRBV28 and TRBJ1-3, with a possible D match to TRBD1 (5 bases). Germline CDR1 and CDR2: MDHEN and SYDVKM. The CDR3 totals 16 residues. V was shortened by 4 bases and J by 0 bases, with 13 bases between the two germline ends. The CDR3 DNA is TGTGCCAGCAGTTCCGGGGGGGAAGGCTCTGGAAACACCATATATTTT. It encodes CASSSGGEGSGNTIYF. Using reference TRBV28 and TRBJ1-3 for the parts outside the CDR3, the full variable domain is DVKVTQSSRYLVKRTGEKVFLECVQDMDHENMFWYRQDPGLGLRLIYFSYDVKMKEKGDIPEGYSVSREKKERFSLILESASTNQTSMYLCASSSGGEGSGNTIYFGEGSWLTVV.

This clone was seen once. This chain connects TRBV11-3 to TRBJ2-2, with D tentatively TRBD2 (6 bases). The CDR3 length is 16 residues. The germline gives CDR1 SGHNT, CDR2 YENEEA. Deletions cut 2 bases from V and 2 bases from J, with 12 bases between. The DNA for the CDR3 is TGTGCCAGCAGCTTACCTGGGGGGAGTAACACCGGGGAGCTGTTTTTT. Its translation is CASSLPGGSNTGELFF.